This is a list of T cell receptor beta chains from one sample in a study of blood T cell repertoires in COVID-19. This table comes from immunoSEQ multiplex PCR, and its TCRdb copy is limited to in-frame clones, with some not included. The sample records around 140,000 clones, around 80% being singletons. The source material was peripheral blood. The receptors here all came from a man aged 50 to 59 with acute or convalescent COVID-19. CDR3s include the opening cysteine and the closing phenylalanine or tryptophan. D genes are given only for firm matches. Size is stated for part of the rows, as once, few or many counts, or as a class when the clone is expanded.

d_call clone_size j_call v_call cdr3_nt cdr3_aa
. few TRBJ2-1 TRBV24-1 TGTGCCACCAGTGAACCCGGACTCGTCGGTGAGCAGTTCTTC CATSEPGLVGEQFF
. . TRBJ2-2 TRBV12-2 TGTGCAAGTGCGACAGGCACGAACACCGGGGAGCTGTTTTTT CASATGTNTGELFF
TRBD1 . TRBJ1-4 TRBV19 TGTGCCAGTAGTACGGACAGGAATGAAAAACTGTTTTTT CASSTDRNEKLFF
. few TRBJ2-7 TRBV7-9 TGTGCCAGCAGCTTTTACAGGGCCTACGAGCAGTACTTC CASSFYRAYEQYF
TRBD2 few TRBJ2-1 TRBV27 TGTGCCAGCAGTTTCTACGGACTAGCAGGGAATGAGCAGTTCTTC CASSFYGLAGNEQFF
. few TRBJ1-3 TRBV30 TGTGCCTGGACCCTCCAGGGGTCTGGAAACACCATATATTTT CAWTLQGSGNTIYF
TRBD1 few TRBJ1-1 TRBV4-1 TGCGCCAGCAGCCCACTTTACAGGGGAATGACTGAAGCTTTCTTT CASSPLYRGMTEAFF
. . TRBJ1-2 TRBV6-5 TGTGCCAGCAGTCAGTCGGGGGGAAGCTATGGCTACACCTTC CASSQSGGSYGYTF
. . TRBJ2-2 TRBV25-1 TGTGCCAGCAAACACCAGGGAGGAACCGGGGAGCTGTTTTTT CASKHQGGTGELFF
. few TRBJ1-3 TRBV2 TGTGCCAGCAGTATAATTGGGCGTGACAGTGTCTCTGGAAACACCATATATTTT CASSIIGRDSVSGNTIYF
. . TRBJ1-1 TRBV2 TGTGCCAGCAGTGGCAGGAATCCTGGGACTGAAGCTTTCTTT CASSGRNPGTEAFF
. . TRBJ1-4 TRBV10-2 TGCGCCAGCAGTGAGTTCCCCCAGGCAGCCTATAATGAAAAACTGTTTTTT CASSEFPQAAYNEKLFF
TRBD2 . TRBJ2-3 TRBV2 TGTGCCAGCAGCCAAGGGCCAGCGGGGGGGCCGGGAGATACGCAGTATTTT CASSQGPAGGPGDTQYF
TRBD1 . TRBJ1-1 TRBV3-1/TRBV3-2 TGTGCCAGCAGCCCCCTTGGACAGGGAACTGAAGCTTTCTTT CASSPLGQGTEAFF
. . TRBJ2-5 TRBV5-6 TGTGCCAGCAGCATACAAGAGACCCAGTACTTC CASSIQETQYF
. once TRBJ2-4 TRBV21-1 TGTGCCAGCAGCAAAGTACAGGGGGCGCGGGAGTGTATCGCCAAAAACATTCAGTACTTC CASSKVQGARECIAKNIQYF
. . TRBJ1-1 TRBV30 TGTGCTGTACTAAAGGGACACATAAACACTGAAGCTTTCTTT CAVLKGHINTEAFF
. . TRBJ1-5 TRBV7-2 TGTGCCAGCAGCTATGACGGAGCCCAGGGTTGGCCCCAGCATTTT CASSYDGAQGWPQHF
. . TRBJ1-1 TRBV18 TGTGCCAGCTCACCTCCCTTTGTCGGCACTGAAGCTTTCTTT CASSPPFVGTEAFF
. . TRBJ2-3 TRBV9 TGTGCCAGCAGCGTAGATGGCAGGGGCACAGATACGCAGTATTTT CASSVDGRGTDTQYF
. . TRBJ2-5 TRBV5-1 TGCGCCAGCAGCACTACCACCGACGGACAAGAGACCCAGTACTTC CASSTTTDGQETQYF
. . TRBJ2-5 TRBV4-2 TGTGCCAGCAGCCAAGGAAACAAGTACCAGACTGCGAACCAAGAGACCCAGTACTTC CASSQGNKYQTANQETQYF
TRBD1 . TRBJ1-2 TRBV2 TGTGCCGGCAGGACAGGGTTCGGAGGCTACACCTTC CAGRTGFGGYTF
TRBD1 . TRBJ1-1 TRBV5-1 TGCGCCAGCAGCTACGGGGACAGAGTAATGAACACTGAAGCTTTCTTT CASSYGDRVMNTEAFF
TRBD1 . TRBJ1-1 TRBV7-8 TGTGCCAGCAGCTCAGGGACAGTTGGATACACTGAAGCTTTCTTT CASSSGTVGYTEAFF
. . TRBJ1-2 TRBV29-1 TGCAGCGTTGTGAGTCCCCCTGGGCCATCCCTCCCTGGCTACACCTTC CSVVSPPGPSLPGYTF
TRBD1 . TRBJ1-2 TRBV18 TGTGCCAGCTCACCCGGGACAGGGCTGTATGGCTACACCTTC CASSPGTGLYGYTF
TRBD1 . TRBJ1-4 TRBV7-6 TGTGCCAGCAGCTTGACAGGGGGCTTCAGTGAAAAACTGTTTTTT CASSLTGGFSEKLFF
TRBD1 . TRBJ1-2 TRBV6-5 TGTGCCAGCAGTTACTCCGGGACAGGTGATTATGGCTACACCTTC CASSYSGTGDYGYTF
. . TRBJ2-7 TRBV7-9 TGTGCCAGCAGCGCGGACTACGAGCAGTACTTC CASSADYEQYF
. . TRBJ2-1 TRBV14 TGTGCCAGCAGCCAAGTATCAGGGGTTGGAGGCAATGAGCAGTTCTTC CASSQVSGVGGNEQFF
TRBD1 many TRBJ1-2 TRBV5-6 TGTGCCAGCAGCTTGGCCCGGACAGGGAATCGGTATGGCTACACCTTC CASSLARTGNRYGYTF
TRBD2 . TRBJ2-2 TRBV11-2 TGTGCCAGCAGCGTGACTAGCGGGGGGGGCGCGAACACCGGGGAGCTGTTTTTT CASSVTSGGGANTGELFF
TRBD2 once TRBJ2-3 TRBV9 TGTGCCAGCAGCGTAGGAGCCCAGCGGGGCCGCACAGATACGCAGTATTTT CASSVGAQRGRTDTQYF
. . TRBJ1-1 TRBV6-5 TGTGCCAGCAGATTTGACAAATATGAAGCTTTCTTT CASRFDKYEAFF
TRBD2 . TRBJ2-3 TRBV3-1/TRBV3-2 TGTGCCAGCAGCCACTCCCGGCTAGCGGGGGACGCTAGCACAGATACGCAGTATTTT CASSHSRLAGDASTDTQYF
. . TRBJ2-7 TRBV5-4 TGTGCCAGCAGCCTCGACACGAGCGGAGAGCAGTACTTC CASSLDTSGEQYF
. many TRBJ2-3 TRBV11-2 TGTGCCAGCAGCTGGGCGGGACTTATCACAGATACGCAGTATTTT CASSWAGLITDTQYF
TRBD1 once TRBJ2-1 TRBV27 TGTGCCAGCAAGATTACCGGGACAGTGCAGTTCTTC CASKITGTVQFF
TRBD1 . TRBJ2-3 TRBV7-2 TGTGCCAGCAGCCGCGAAGGACAGGGTTCAGATACGCAGTATTTT CASSREGQGSDTQYF
. . TRBJ2-2 TRBV4-1 TGCGCCAGCAGCCAACTCGGACAGACTCCCACCGGGGAGCTGTTTTTT CASSQLGQTPTGELFF
TRBD1 . TRBJ2-1 TRBV18 TGTGCCAGCTCACCGCAGGGGGCACTTCGGCAGTTCTTC CASSPQGALRQFF
. . TRBJ1-6 TRBV27 TGTGCCAGCTCTCCTTTCAGGGGTCAAAATTCACCCCTCCACTTT CASSPFRGQNSPLHF